These 30 T cell receptor beta chains came from one sample sequenced in a study of blood T cell repertoires in COVID-19. The assay was immunoSEQ multiplex PCR, and TCRdb's table has in-frame clones only and misses some. Of approximately 260,000 clones detected, around 80% appear once; the ten largest clones hold about 4%. Specimen: PBMCs or T cells enriched from blood (not recorded which). The receptors originated from a man aged 30-40 years with acute COVID-19.

The J gene is TRBJ2-1, the V gene TRBV19; D is uncertain. The length of the CDR3 is 14 residues. V shed 1 base and J shed 4 bases, with 8 bases lying between them. CDR1 and CDR2 from the germline V gene are LNHDA and SQIVND (reference sequence). This chain's CDR3 is CASSIASLYNEQFF. The CDR3 nucleotides are TGTGCCAGTAGTATAGCCTCCTTATACAATGAGCAGTTCTTC. Together with reference TRBV19 and TRBJ2-1, the CDR3 gives the full variable domain: DGGITQSPKYLFRKEGQNVTLSCEQNLNHDAMYWYRQDPGQGLRLIYYSQIVNDFQKGDIAEGYSVSREKKESFPLTVTSAQKNPTAFYLCASSIASLYNEQFFGPGTRLTVL.

The chain is built from TRBV5-1 and TRBJ2-7; 12 nucleotides line up with TRBD2. The germline CDR1 and CDR2 sequences are SGHRS and YFSETQ. The CDR3 consists of 15 residues. CDR3 coding DNA: TGTGCCAGCAGCCACGGACTAGCGGGGTTCTACGAGCAGTACGTC. Translated, it gives CASSHGLAGFYEQYV.

V and J are TRBV7-9 and TRBJ1-2; a possible D gene is TRBD1 (5 bases). From germline, CDR1 is SEHNR and CDR2 FQNEAQ (reference sequence). This CDR3 is built from 14 residues. The ends were cut back, 0 bases at V and 4 bases at J, with 9 bases in the middle. In DNA, the CDR3 is TGTGCCAGCAGCTTAGCAGCAGGGTCCTATGGCTACACCTTC. It codes for CASSLAAGSYGYTF.

The chain joins TRBV28 to TRBJ2-6; no clear D. The CDR3 has 13 amino acids. Germline CDR1 MDHEN, CDR2 SYDVKM. V lost 6 bases and J lost 1, with 4 bases in between. The CDR3 loop is CASSISGANVLTF. The CDR3 DNA follows: TGTGCCAGCAGCATTTCTGGGGCCAACGTCCTGACTTTC.

This chain connects TRBV9 to TRBJ2-1; 9 nucleotides agree with TRBD2. CDR1 and CDR2 (germline): SGDLS, YYNGEE. The J segment lost 0 bases and the V segment lost 4 bases, leaving 8 bases of the junction unmatched. This CDR3 spans 17 amino acids. The CDR3 spells CASSKHPSGASYNEQFF. The CDR3 DNA reads as TGTGCCAGCAGCAAGCACCCTAGCGGGGCCTCCTACAATGAGCAGTTCTTC.

This clone was counted between two and nine times. The rearrangement links TRBV4-2 to TRBJ1-6; no clear D. The length of the CDR3 is 16 residues. The V end was cut by 1 base, the J end by 6 bases, with 13 bases between. Germline V gene lookup returns CDR1 LGHNA and CDR2 YNFKEQ. The CDR3 nucleotides read TGTGCCAGCAGCCAAGTACGCGGCCCGATTAATTCACCCCTCCACTTT. Its protein product is CASSQVRGPINSPLHF.

This chain uses TRBV2 with TRBJ2-2; maybe TRBD1 (6 bases). The length of the CDR3 is 15 residues. V was cut by 5 bases and J by 1 base, with 11 bases left in between. From germline, CDR1 is SNHLY and CDR2 FYNNEI. The CDR3 DNA follows: TGTGCCAGCAGTTCCGGGACAATGAACACCGGGGAGCTGTTTTTT. It specifies CASSSGTMNTGELFF.

This rearrangement joins TRBV29-1 to TRBJ2-3; TRBD2 aligns across 11 bases. The CDR3 covers 16 residues. The junction had 11 bases not matched to a gene; V was cut back by 5 bases and J by 4 bases. The germline V gene has CDR1 SQVTM and CDR2 ANQGSEA. The CDR3 is CSVCPSGRTVADTQYF. In nucleotides, the CDR3 is TGCAGCGTTTGTCCTAGCGGGAGGACGGTTGCAGATACGCAGTATTTT.

The chain recombines TRBV18 with TRBJ1-1; 7 bases are shared with TRBD1. CDR3 length: 13 residues. Per the germline V gene, CDR1 is KGHSH and CDR2 is LQKENI. V gave up 4 bases and J gave up 5 bases; unmatched junction bases: 4. CDR3 amino acids: CASSLQTGTEAFF. CDR3 bases: TGTGCCAGCTCACTACAGACAGGGACTGAAGCTTTCTTT.

The gene calls are TRBV9 and TRBJ1-4; D is unclear. V shed 3 bases and J shed 10 bases, with 16 bases lying between them. The CDR3 has 14 residues. Germline CDR1 SGDLS, CDR2 YYNGEE. In nucleotides, the CDR3 is TGTGCCAGCAGCGCCCTCAAGAAAGCGGGAAAACTGTTTTTT. Amino acid sequence: CASSALKKAGKLFF.

V usage is TRBV28 and J usage is TRBJ1-2; D is uncertain. The CDR3 spans 13 residues. Trimming stripped 4 bases from V and 0 bases from J, with 6 bases between. Germline CDR1 MDHEN, CDR2 SYDVKM. The DNA for the CDR3 is TGTGCCAGCAGTTCCGGGTCTAACTATGGCTACACCTTC. As protein: CASSSGSNYGYTF.

This clone was found once. The chain combines TRBV5-1 with TRBJ1-1; D is perhaps TRBD1 (6 bases). The CDR3 extends over 15 amino acids. Germline V lookup: CDR1 SGHRS, CDR2 YFSETQ. Trimming stripped 5 bases from V and 1 base from J, with 15 bases between. The CDR3 bases are TGCGCCAGCAGTTGGGCAGGGGAATCGAACACTGAAGCTTTCTTT. It translates to CASSWAGESNTEAFF.

The rearrangement uses TRBV5-1 and TRBJ1-2, with 12 bases matching TRBD1. The CDR3 covers 17 residues. V gave up 4 bases and J gave up 3 bases; unmatched junction bases: 10. In germline, CDR1 is SGHRS, CDR2 YFSETQ. This CDR3 reads CASSTRDRGLADYGYTF. In nucleotides, the CDR3 is TGCGCCAGCAGCACAAGGGACAGGGGGCTCGCCGACTATGGCTACACCTTC.

Here the CDR3 DNA reads TGTGCCAGCAGCTTGGATAGCGGCCCCCGGGGTGGGACCCAGTACTTC. Translating gives CASSLDSGPRGGTQYF. This rearrangement joins TRBV11-3 to TRBJ2-5; perhaps TRBD2 as D (6 bases). CDR3 length: 16 residues. Trimming left V 3 bases short and J 7 bases short, with 21 bases between. CDR1 is SGHNT and CDR2 is YENEEA in the germline V gene.

The chain has TRBV29-1 and TRBJ1-5, with 8 nucleotides matching TRBD1. Germline V CDR1 and CDR2: SQVTM, ANQGSEA. The length of the CDR3 is 13 residues. Unmatched junction bases numbered 0, after V lost 4 bases and J lost 1 base. The CDR3 loop is CSVGQGSNQPQHF. For the CDR3, the DNA is TGCAGCGTTGGACAGGGGAGCAATCAGCCCCAGCATTTT.

The V call is TRBV5-4, the J call TRBJ1-3, with unresolved D. Trimming removed 0 bases from V and 10 bases from J, with 11 bases in between. CDR3 size: 13 residues. Germline V gene sequence: CDR1 SGHNT, CDR2 YYREEE (reference sequence). CDR3 residues: CASSLDEASTIYF. As DNA, the CDR3 is TGTGCCAGCAGCTTGGACGAGGCTTCGACCATATATTTT.

The V gene is TRBV28, the J gene TRBJ2-1, with D possibly matching TRBD2 (5 bases). Trimming removed 5 bases from V and 7 bases from J, with 15 bases in between. CDR3 size: 14 residues. Germline V lookup: CDR1 MDHEN, CDR2 SYDVKM. This CDR3 is CASSPQTGWNEQFF. The CDR3 DNA follows: TGTGCCAGCAGTCCCCAGACGGGATGGAATGAGCAGTTCTTC. The full variable domain, in which reference TRBV28 and TRBJ2-1 provide the parts outside the CDR3, is DVKVTQSSRYLVKRTGEKVFLECVQDMDHENMFWYRQDPGLGLRLIYFSYDVKMKEKGDIPEGYSVSREKKERFSLILESASTNQTSMYLCASSPQTGWNEQFFGPGTRLTVL.

The chain recombines TRBV28 with TRBJ1-2; D gene unclear. The V gene's germline CDR1 is MDHEN and CDR2 SYDVKM. Trimming stripped 2 bases from V and 6 bases from J, with 13 bases between. CDR3 length: 14 amino acids. CDR3 DNA: TGTGCCAGCAGTTTAACACTAGCCTCCCATGGCTACACCTTC. Protein: CASSLTLASHGYTF.

The chain uses TRBV10-1 and TRBJ2-1, with D possibly matching TRBD2 (6 bases). This CDR3 is 15 amino acids long. V was pared by 3 bases and J by 3 bases, with 12 bases between. CDR1 is WNHNN and CDR2 is SYGVQD in the germline V gene (reference sequence). In DNA, the CDR3 is TGCGCCAGCAGTGAAGCCGGGGGAATCTACAATGAGCAGTTCTTC. Its translation is CASSEAGGIYNEQFF.

This clone has a single count. This chain uses TRBV7-9 with TRBJ1-1, with 7 bases fitting TRBD1. After removal of 5 bases from V and 0 bases from J, the junction contained 12 bases not matched to a gene. The CDR3 loop spans 17 amino acids. Germline CDR1 SEHNR, CDR2 FQNEAQ (reference sequence). The CDR3 region is CASSQEGAGNLNTEAFF. CDR3 DNA sequence: TGTGCCAGCAGCCAAGAGGGGGCAGGAAACCTGAACACTGAAGCTTTCTTT.

The chain links TRBV3-1 (or the pseudogene TRBV3-2) to TRBJ2-1, with TRBD1 matching over 7 bases. The length of the CDR3 is 17 residues. Germline V gene sequence: CDR1 LGHDT, CDR2 YNNKEL (reference sequence). V lost 0 bases to trimming and J lost 7 bases; unmatched junction nucleotides: 12. The CDR3 sequence: CASSQDLVAGGRNEQFF. DNA for the CDR3: TGTGCCAGCAGCCAAGACCTAGTAGCAGGGGGACGGAATGAGCAGTTCTTC.

The V gene is TRBV7-8, the J gene TRBJ2-7; 7 bases line up with TRBD2. Unmatched junction bases numbered 8, after V lost 4 bases and J lost 5 bases. The germline CDR1 and CDR2 sequences are SGHVS and FQNEAQ. The CDR3 consists of 14 residues. CDR3 bases: TGTGCCAGCAGCTCGAGGGAGGGCCTGGACGAGCAGTACGTC. Its protein product is CASSSREGLDEQYV.

The chain couples TRBV6-1 to TRBJ2-6; a possible D gene is TRBD1 (5 bases). V dropped 4 bases and J dropped 2 bases, with 18 bases sitting between them. The CDR3 is 18 residues long. Germline V gene data show CDR1 as MNHNS and CDR2 as SASEGT. The CDR3, as DNA: TGTGCCAGCAGTGGGCTGGGAAGGGGAAGTACTGGGGCCAACGTCCTGACTTTC. Protein sequence: CASSGLGRGSTGANVLTF.

A note on this clone: Germline and junction disagree at one end, which may indicate a read error. The chain has TRBV3-1 (or the pseudogene TRBV3-2) and TRBJ1-6; 9 bases fit TRBD1. From germline, CDR1 is LGHDT and CDR2 YNNKEL (reference sequence). This CDR3 contains 17 residues. The chain's CDR3 is CASSQTGGASDNSPLHF. The CDR3 bases are TGTGCCAGCAGCCAAACAGGGGGCGCCTCCGATAATTCACCCCTCCACTTT.

The rearrangement uses TRBV5-4 and TRBJ2-3; possibly TRBD1 for D (6 bases). Germline assignment: CDR1 SGHNT and CDR2 YYREEE (reference sequence). The CDR3 has 15 amino acids. V was cut by 4 bases and J by 0 bases, with 12 bases left in between. As DNA, the CDR3 is TGTGCCAGCAGCGGACAGACCTCTAGCACAGATACGCAGTATTTT. Amino acids: CASSGQTSSTDTQYF.

The chain employs TRBV5-1 and TRBJ1-1; D perhaps matches TRBD1 (6 bases). This CDR3 contains 15 residues. Deletions cut 1 base from V and 2 bases from J, with 12 bases between. Looked up from germline, CDR1 is SGHRS and CDR2 is YFSETQ. The CDR3 loop reads CASSLSGQTNTEAFF. CDR3 nucleotide sequence: TGCGCCAGCAGCTTGTCTGGACAGACAAACACTGAAGCTTTCTTT.

The rearrangement links TRBV2 to TRBJ1-5, with D possibly TRBD1 on 6 matching bases. Germline values: CDR1 SNHLY, CDR2 FYNNEI. V lost 7 bases, J lost 0 bases, and 10 bases lay in between. The CDR3 runs to 14 residues. The CDR3 DNA follows: TGTGCCAGCACATTCAGGGGTAGCAATCAGCCCCAGCATTTT. This gives the protein CASTFRGSNQPQHF.

The CDR3 bases are TGTGCCAGCTCACCCAGGTCCGCCGGGAGCACTGAAGCTTTCTTT. Its translation is CASSPRSAGSTEAFF. The chain carries TRBV18 and TRBJ1-1; D gene ambiguous. V lost 3 bases to trimming and J lost 4 bases, with 15 bases between them. Germline V gene lookup returns CDR1 KGHSH and CDR2 LQKENI. The length of the CDR3 is 15 residues.

The rearrangement uses TRBV6-1 and TRBJ1-6; 7 nucleotides line up with TRBD1. CDR1 is MNHNS, CDR2 SASEGT, per germline. The J segment lost 6 bases and the V segment lost 2 bases, leaving 10 bases of the junction unmatched. CDR3 length equals 17 residues. CDR3 sequence: CASSEWSTGTVNSPLHF. CDR3 nucleotides: TGTGCCAGCAGTGAATGGTCTACAGGGACAGTTAATTCACCCCTCCACTTT.

The rearrangement uses TRBV2 and TRBJ1-5; D is unresolved. The CDR3 sequence is 15 residues long. The V end lost 4 bases, the J end lost 4 bases, and 14 bases lay between the germline ends. The germline CDR1 and CDR2 sequences are SNHLY and FYNNEI. CDR3 amino acids: CASSVRTGLNQPQHF. CDR3 coding DNA: TGTGCCAGCAGTGTTCGCACCGGACTAAATCAGCCCCAGCATTTT.